This T cell receptor (beta chain) stems from a study of blood T cell repertoires in COVID-19 (dated by TCRdb to 2020 to 2021). Background on the whole study: Samples covering the acute and convalescent phases of COVID-19 were provided by collaborators in the United States, Italy and Spain. The material from the prospective study consisted of cDNA or gDNA derived from T cells, B-cell-depleted T cells, or PBMCs. The dataset comprised deeply sampled blood TCRbeta repertoires from subjects exposed to, actively infected with, or recovered from COVID-19. The repertoires were released in a freely available public database intended as a resource for research on the immune response to SARS-CoV-2. The samples were drawn from two sources: the first 160 participants of the ongoing ImmuneRACE study, and approximately 1,300 subjects contributed by 6 global collaborators. Sample metadata almost always included a de-identified subject ID, COVID-19 status, age in years and sex. HLA class I and class II types, where available, came from metadata supplied by the sample provider rather than from assay-based typing.

At the junction V is shortened by 0 bases and J by 4 bases, with 11 bases in between. The germline V gene (reference sequence) specifies SGHKS as CDR1 and YYEKEE as CDR2. The CDR3, from cysteine to phenylalanine, totals 15 residues. Here the CDR3 DNA is all that survives: 45 bases in frame from base 1. A word on this clone: What antigen it recognizes has not been identified. No much larger clonotype is one base removed from it; base qualities were not supplied.

Enrolling through a virtual design, the prospective study's participants ranged in age from roughly 18 to 89 years and lived across roughly 23 United States geographic areas. In the prospective study, participants were assigned to cohorts based on the clinical history participants reported in a screening survey and a study questionnaire. Each participant in the prospective study had whole blood, serum and a nasopharyngeal or oropharyngeal swab collected by mobile phlebotomists. Prospective study participants could optionally give additional blood draws and questionnaires over an approximately two-month period. Before DNA extraction, blood samples from the prospective study were shipped at room temperature or frozen. TCRbeta CDR3 regions were amplified from genomic DNA by means of the immunoSEQ Assay, a bias-controlled multiplex PCR. In the paper's pipeline: The number of nucleated cells in each sample was estimated by amplification of reference gene primers within the assay. To quantify the absolute abundance of each unique TCRbeta CDR3 rearrangement, sequence reads were collapsed and filtered. For each sample, productive Simpson clonality was calculated as the square root of Simpson's diversity index across productive rearrangements. TCRdb holds this immuneACCESS table with in-frame rearrangements only. Some clones are missing; in checked studies, unresolved V genes explain under half, and the rest has no known cause. V and J calls and clone size come straight from that table; D and trimming were deduced from the DNA. The sample table contains approximately 450,000 clones; only one count was recorded for nearly 90% of them. Of the sample, approximately 2% falls within the top ten clones.

Study-wide findings and limitations: The quantity of clinical and demographic metadata differed by source and by participant and was supplied without curation.

This receptor was taken from a woman aged 18 to 35 with acute COVID-19. Sequencing used PBMCs or T cells enriched from blood (not recorded which). Rearrangement joined TRBV5-5 to TRBJ1-5; the best D guess is TRBD1, with 6 bases matching. The DNA reads TGTGCCAGCAGCTTGGAACAGGGCAGTAATCAGCCCCAGCATTTT. Its protein reads: CASSLEQGSNQPQHF. Beyond the CDR3, the reference TRBV5-5 and TRBJ1-5 genes provide the residues; the full variable domain reads: DAGVTQSPTHLIKTRGQQVTLRCSPISGHKSVSWYQQVLGQGPQFIFQYYEKEERGRGNFPDRFSARQFPNYSSELNVNALLLGDSALYLCASSLEQGSNQPQHFGDGTRLSIL.